These T cell receptor beta chains were read from a single sample in a study of T cell responses to AZD1222 COVID-19 vaccine. Repertoires were generated with immunoSEQ multiplex PCR, while TCRdb's copy carries only in-frame clones and drops some. The data contain 85,000 to 90,000 clones, roughly 90% of them singletons. The material was peripheral blood, obtained on day 0 of AZD1222 vaccination. The receptors here all came from an adult in good health. CDR3s include the opening cysteine and the closing phenylalanine or tryptophan. D genes are given only for firm matches. Only part of the rows carry a size: once, few, many, or a class if the clone is expanded.

j_call | v_call | clone_size | d_call | cdr3_aa | cdr3_nt
TRBJ2-2 | TRBV28 | NA | NA | CASSLGGTAGELFF | TGTGCCAGCAGTTTGGGGGGAACGGCCGGGGAGCTGTTTTTT
TRBJ2-1 | TRBV19 | NA | NA | CASSMGASPSYNEQFF | TGTGCCAGTAGTATGGGGGCTAGCCCATCCTACAATGAGCAGTTCTTC
TRBJ2-4 | TRBV21-1 | NA | NA | CALRPKNIQYF | TGTGCACTGAGACCCAAAAACATTCAGTACTTC
TRBJ1-5 | TRBV18 | NA | NA | CASSPPRRAGINQPQHF | TGTGCCAGCTCACCACCCCGCAGGGCCGGGATCAATCAGCCCCAGCATTTT
TRBJ2-2 | TRBV18 | NA | TRBD1 | CASSPLDRGPAGELFF | TGTGCCAGCTCACCCTTGGACAGGGGCCCGGCCGGGGAGCTGTTTTTT
TRBJ1-1 | TRBV28 | once | NA | CASSLWGGNTEAFF | TGTGCCAGCAGTTTATGGGGGGGCAACACTGAAGCTTTCTTT
TRBJ1-6 | TRBV9 | NA | TRBD1 | CASSVGDRGRSPLHF | TGTGCCAGCAGCGTAGGGGACAGGGGGAGATCACCCCTCCACTTT
TRBJ2-7 | TRBV5-4 | NA | NA | CASSQNYEQYF | TGTGCCAGCAGCCAAAACTACGAGCAGTACTTC
TRBJ2-7 | TRBV5-1 | NA | NA | CASSSDRDLGYEQYF | TGCGCCAGCAGCTCGGACCGGGACTTGGGATACGAGCAGTACTTC
TRBJ1-4 | TRBV27 | once | TRBD1 | CASRTGYEKLFF | TGTGCCAGCCGGACAGGGTATGAAAAACTGTTTTTT
TRBJ2-1 | TRBV11-2 | NA | NA | CASSWSRRGDEQFF | TGTGCCAGCAGCTGGTCCCGCCGGGGAGATGAGCAGTTCTTC
TRBJ2-7 | TRBV28 | once | NA | CASTGTFSYEQYF | TGTGCCAGCACCGGGACGTTCTCCTACGAGCAGTACTTC
TRBJ1-1 | TRBV5-1 | NA | TRBD1 | CASSTRTGFLNTEAFF | TGCGCCAGCAGCACCCGGACAGGATTCTTGAACACTGAAGCTTTCTTT
TRBJ2-1 | TRBV11-3 | NA | NA | CASSLMADNEQFF | TGTGCCAGCAGCTTAATGGCGGACAATGAGCAGTTCTTC
TRBJ2-5 | TRBV27 | medium-sized | TRBD2 | CASSFQRGGGTQYF | TGTGCCAGCAGTTTCCAGCGGGGGGGCGGGACCCAGTACTTC
TRBJ1-3 | TRBV5-1 | few | NA | CASSLGLLAGGNTIYF | TGCGCCAGCAGCTTGGGGCTCCTCGCGGGCGGAAACACCATATATTTT
TRBJ1-4 | TRBV28 | NA | TRBD1 | CATSTTTGTGGPATNEKLFF | TGTGCCACCTCCACTACCACCGGGACAGGGGGACCTGCAACTAATGAAAAACTGTTTTTT
TRBJ2-3 | TRBV28 | NA | NA | CALQGAGEGTDTQYF | TGTGCCCTCCAGGGGGCGGGAGAAGGAACAGATACGCAGTATTTT
TRBJ1-2 | TRBV29-1 | NA | NA | CSVVFQGGNGYTF | TGCAGCGTTGTATTTCAGGGCGGAAATGGCTACACCTTC
TRBJ2-1 | TRBV27 | once | TRBD1 | CASSLRPGQGNNEQFF | TGTGCCAGCAGCTTAAGACCGGGACAGGGGAACAATGAGCAGTTCTTC
TRBJ2-7 | TRBV7-2 | NA | TRBD2 | CASSSLSGSSYEQYF | TGTGCCAGCAGCTCCCTTAGCGGGAGTTCCTACGAGCAGTACTTC
TRBJ1-1 | TRBV5-1 | NA | TRBD1 | CASSLGTGYGETEAFF | TGCGCCAGCAGCTTGGGGACAGGGTATGGGGAAACTGAAGCTTTCTTT
TRBJ2-2 | TRBV9 | NA | NA | CASSPTGLPAGELFF | TGTGCCAGCAGCCCCACGGGCCTCCCGGCCGGGGAGCTGTTTTTT
TRBJ2-2 | TRBV27 | NA | NA | CASSPGRELFF | TGTGCCAGCAGTCCAGGCCGGGAGCTGTTTTTT
TRBJ2-1 | TRBV9 | NA | TRBD2 | CASSVVPSGTQNEQFF | TGTGCCAGCAGCGTAGTCCCTAGCGGGACACAAAATGAGCAGTTCTTC
TRBJ1-3 | TRBV5-4 | NA | NA | CASSFQGGNTIYF | TGTGCCAGCAGTTTTCAGGGGGGAAACACCATATATTTT
TRBJ2-1 | TRBV6-1 | NA | NA | CASSEPHEQFF | TGTGCCAGCAGTGAACCCCATGAGCAGTTCTTC
TRBJ2-7 | TRBV2 | NA | TRBD2 | CALSETPSGSYEQYF | TGTGCCCTAAGTGAGACGCCTAGCGGGAGTTACGAGCAGTACTTC
TRBJ2-1 | TRBV6-5 | once | NA | CAGRRDIIGEQFF | TGTGCCGGACGGCGGGATATAATTGGTGAGCAGTTCTTC
TRBJ1-2 | TRBV29-1 | NA | TRBD1 | CSVRQGVRGYTF | TGCAGCGTGCGACAGGGTGTGCGGGGCTACACCTTC
TRBJ1-5 | TRBV7-9 | NA | NA | CASSLGVGGFNQPQHF | TGTGCCAGCAGCTTAGGGGTCGGGGGGTTCAATCAGCCCCAGCATTTT
TRBJ1-3 | TRBV4-1 | NA | NA | CASSQATGNTIYF | TGCGCCAGCAGCCAAGCTACTGGAAACACCATATATTTT
TRBJ2-1 | TRBV2 | NA | TRBD2 | CASQYLAGSYNEQFF | TGTGCCAGCCAGTATCTAGCGGGATCCTACAATGAGCAGTTCTTC
TRBJ2-2 | TRBV7-7 | few | NA | CASSLFTGTATNTGELFF | TGTGCTAGCAGCTTATTCACCGGGACGGCTACGAACACCGGGGAGCTGTTTTTT
TRBJ2-3 | TRBV10-3 | NA | TRBD1 | CAISGTGAMDTQYF | TGTGCCATCAGTGGGACAGGGGCCATGGATACGCAGTATTTT
TRBJ2-1 | TRBV1 | few | NA | CTSSPLFPEQFF | TGCACCAGCAGCCCACTTTTCCCTGAGCAGTTCTTC
TRBJ2-7 | TRBV24-1 | NA | TRBD1 | CATSRDRASQASSYEQYF | TGTGCCACCAGTAGGGACAGGGCATCCCAAGCGAGTTCCTACGAGCAGTACTTC
TRBJ1-2 | TRBV30 | NA | NA | CAWSVLLNRASNYGYTF | TGTGCCTGGAGTGTACTCCTAAACAGGGCTTCTAACTATGGCTACACCTTC
TRBJ1-6 | TRBV11-2 | NA | TRBD1 | CASRTDREDSPLHF | TGTGCCAGCAGGACGGACAGGGAAGATTCACCCCTCCACTTT
TRBJ1-3 | TRBV19 | NA | NA | CASGRHSGNTIYF | TGTGCTAGCGGCAGGCACTCTGGAAACACCATATATTTT
TRBJ1-2 | TRBV6-5 | NA | NA | CASSYSKGFNYGYTF | TGTGCCAGCAGTTACTCGAAGGGTTTTAACTATGGCTACACCTTC
TRBJ1-1 | TRBV19 | NA | TRBD1 | CASTMGQGYGEAFF | TGTGCCAGTACCATGGGACAGGGATACGGTGAAGCTTTCTTT
TRBJ1-1 | TRBV2 | few | NA | CASSEALRGGEAFF | TGTGCCAGCAGTGAAGCGCTTCGAGGAGGTGAAGCTTTCTTT
TRBJ1-4 | TRBV11-2 | NA | NA | CASSLNREPNEKLFF | TGTGCCAGCAGCTTGAACAGGGAGCCTAATGAAAAACTGTTTTTT
TRBJ2-5 | TRBV7-6 | NA | NA | CASSLPLAWETQYF | TGTGCCAGCAGCTTACCTCTAGCGTGGGAGACCCAGTACTTC
TRBJ2-1 | TRBV18 | NA | NA | CASSPQRDHNEQFF | TGTGCCAGCTCACCACAACGGGACCACAATGAGCAGTTCTTC
TRBJ2-5 | TRBV9 | NA | TRBD2 | CASSVEAGGYETQYF | TGTGCCAGCAGCGTAGAAGCGGGAGGGTACGAGACCCAGTACTTC
TRBJ2-7 | TRBV30 | NA | NA | CAWTESYEQYF | TGTGCCTGGACGGAGTCCTACGAGCAGTACTTC
TRBJ2-7 | TRBV29-1 | NA | NA | CSVDWGDGSYEQYF | TGCAGCGTTGACTGGGGAGATGGATCCTACGAGCAGTACTTC
TRBJ2-5 | TRBV19 | NA | TRBD2 | CASSILGLPEETQYF | TGTGCCAGTAGTATTCTGGGACTACCGGAAGAGACCCAGTACTTC
TRBJ2-7 | TRBV28 | NA | NA | CASRSGGTDIAYEQYF | TGTGCCAGCAGGTCAGGGGGGACAGATATCGCCTACGAGCAGTACTTC
TRBJ2-3 | TRBV11-2 | NA | TRBD2 | CASTLQAGRSADTQYF | TGTGCCAGCACCCTCCAAGCGGGAAGGAGCGCAGATACGCAGTATTTT
TRBJ2-1 | TRBV14 | NA | NA | CASSQGWGDEQFF | TGTGCCAGCAGCCAAGGGTGGGGGGATGAGCAGTTCTTC
TRBJ1-4 | TRBV30 | NA | NA | CAWSVLGVEEKLFF | TGTGCCTGGAGTGTACTTGGGGTAGAAGAAAAACTGTTTTTT
TRBJ1-1 | TRBV7-9 | NA | NA | CASSYPQGTPNTEAFF | TGTGCCAGCAGCTATCCCCAGGGGACCCCAAACACTGAAGCTTTCTTT